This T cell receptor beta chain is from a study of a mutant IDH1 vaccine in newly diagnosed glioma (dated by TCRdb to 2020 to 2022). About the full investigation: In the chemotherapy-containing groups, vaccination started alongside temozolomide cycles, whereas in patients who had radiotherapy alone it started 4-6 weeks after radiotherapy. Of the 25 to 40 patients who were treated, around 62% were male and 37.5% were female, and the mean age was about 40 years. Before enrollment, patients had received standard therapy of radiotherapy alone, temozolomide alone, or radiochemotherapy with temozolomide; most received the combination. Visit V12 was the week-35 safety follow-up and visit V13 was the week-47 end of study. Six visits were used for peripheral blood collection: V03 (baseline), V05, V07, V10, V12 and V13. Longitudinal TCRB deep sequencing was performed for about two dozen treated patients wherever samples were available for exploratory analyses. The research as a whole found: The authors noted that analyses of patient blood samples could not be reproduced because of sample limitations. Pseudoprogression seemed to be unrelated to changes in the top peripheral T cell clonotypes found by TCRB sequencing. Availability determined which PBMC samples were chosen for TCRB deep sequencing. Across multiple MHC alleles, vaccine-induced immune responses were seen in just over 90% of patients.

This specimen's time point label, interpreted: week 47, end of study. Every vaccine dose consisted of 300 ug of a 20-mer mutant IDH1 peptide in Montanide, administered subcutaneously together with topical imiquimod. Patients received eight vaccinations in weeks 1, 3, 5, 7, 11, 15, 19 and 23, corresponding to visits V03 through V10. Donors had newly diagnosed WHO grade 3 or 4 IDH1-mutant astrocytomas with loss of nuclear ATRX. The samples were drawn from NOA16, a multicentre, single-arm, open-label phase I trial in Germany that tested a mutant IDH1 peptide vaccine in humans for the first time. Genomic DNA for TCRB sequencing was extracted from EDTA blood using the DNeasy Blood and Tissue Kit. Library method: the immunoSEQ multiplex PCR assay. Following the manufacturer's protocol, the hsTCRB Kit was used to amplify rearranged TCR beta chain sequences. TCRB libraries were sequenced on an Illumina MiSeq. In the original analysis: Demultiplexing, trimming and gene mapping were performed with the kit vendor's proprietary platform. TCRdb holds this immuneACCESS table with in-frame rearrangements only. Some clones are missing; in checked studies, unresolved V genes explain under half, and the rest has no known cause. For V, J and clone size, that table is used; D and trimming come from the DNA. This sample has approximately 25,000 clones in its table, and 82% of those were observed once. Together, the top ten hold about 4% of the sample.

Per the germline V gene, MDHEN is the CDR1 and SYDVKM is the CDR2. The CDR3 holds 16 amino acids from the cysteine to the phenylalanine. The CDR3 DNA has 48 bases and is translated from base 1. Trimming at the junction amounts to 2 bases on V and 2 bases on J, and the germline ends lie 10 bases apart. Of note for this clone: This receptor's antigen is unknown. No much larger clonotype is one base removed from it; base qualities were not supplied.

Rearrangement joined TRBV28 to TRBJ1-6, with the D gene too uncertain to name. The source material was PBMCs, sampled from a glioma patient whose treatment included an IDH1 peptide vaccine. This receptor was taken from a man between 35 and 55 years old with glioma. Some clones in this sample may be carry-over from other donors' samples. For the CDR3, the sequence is CASSLRSRTYNSPLHF. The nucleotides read TGTGCCAGCAGTTTACGGTCCCGGACCTATAATTCACCCCTCCACTTT.